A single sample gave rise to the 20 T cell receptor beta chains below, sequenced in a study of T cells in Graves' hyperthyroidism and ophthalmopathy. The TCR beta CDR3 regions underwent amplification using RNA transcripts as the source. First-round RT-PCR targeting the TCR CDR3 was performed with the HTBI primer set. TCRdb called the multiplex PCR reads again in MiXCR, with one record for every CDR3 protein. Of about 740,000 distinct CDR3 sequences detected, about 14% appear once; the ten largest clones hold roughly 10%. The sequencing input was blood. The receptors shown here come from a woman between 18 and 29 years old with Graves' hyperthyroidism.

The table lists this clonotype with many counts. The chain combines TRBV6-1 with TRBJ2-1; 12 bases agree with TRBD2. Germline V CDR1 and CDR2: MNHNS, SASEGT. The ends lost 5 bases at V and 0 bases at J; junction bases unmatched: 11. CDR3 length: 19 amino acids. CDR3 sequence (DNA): TGTGCCAGCAGTCCCCTAGCGGGAGGGCCAGTTTCCTCCTACAATGAGCAGTTCTTC. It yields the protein CASSPLAGGPVSSYNEQFF.

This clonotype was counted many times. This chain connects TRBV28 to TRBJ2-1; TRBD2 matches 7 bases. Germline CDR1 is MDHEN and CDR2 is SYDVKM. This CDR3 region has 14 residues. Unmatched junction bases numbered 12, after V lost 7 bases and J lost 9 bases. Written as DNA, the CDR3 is TGTGCCAGCACCAGCAGCGGGACCCTCCTTGAGCAGTTCTTC. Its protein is CASTSSGTLLEQFF.

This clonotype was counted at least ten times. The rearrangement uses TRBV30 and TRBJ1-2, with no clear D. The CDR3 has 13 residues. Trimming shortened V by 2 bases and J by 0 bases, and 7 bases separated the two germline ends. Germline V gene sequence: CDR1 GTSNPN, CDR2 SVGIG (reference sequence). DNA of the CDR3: TGTGCCTGGAGTCGCAGTACTAACTATGGCTACACCTTC. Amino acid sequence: CAWSRSTNYGYTF. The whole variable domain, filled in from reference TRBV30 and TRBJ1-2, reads SQTIHQWPATLVQPVGSPLSLECTVEGTSNPNLYWYRQAAGRGLQLLFYSVGIGQISSEVPQNLSASRPQDRQFILSSKKLLLSDSGFYLCAWSRSTNYGYTFGSGTRLTVV.

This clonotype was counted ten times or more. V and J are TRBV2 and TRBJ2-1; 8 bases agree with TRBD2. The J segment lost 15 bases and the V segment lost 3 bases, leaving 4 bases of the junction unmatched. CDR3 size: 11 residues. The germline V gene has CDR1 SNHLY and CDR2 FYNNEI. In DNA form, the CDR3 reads TGTGCCAGCAGTGAGCCGCTAGCGGGGTTCTTC. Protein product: CASSEPLAGFF.

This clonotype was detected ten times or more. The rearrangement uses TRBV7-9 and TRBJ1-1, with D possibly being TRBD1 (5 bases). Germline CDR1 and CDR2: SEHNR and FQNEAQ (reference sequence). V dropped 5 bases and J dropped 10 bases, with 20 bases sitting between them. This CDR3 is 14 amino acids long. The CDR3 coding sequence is TGTGCCAGCAGCCGGGACTACTCCGTCCCGCCAGCTTTCTTT. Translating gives CASSRDYSVPPAFF.

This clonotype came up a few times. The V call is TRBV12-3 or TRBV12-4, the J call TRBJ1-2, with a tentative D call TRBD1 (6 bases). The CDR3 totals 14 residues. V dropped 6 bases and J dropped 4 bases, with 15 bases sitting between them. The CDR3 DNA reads TGTGCCAGCAGCCATCGTGACAGGATCTATGGCTACACCTTC. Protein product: CASSHRDRIYGYTF.

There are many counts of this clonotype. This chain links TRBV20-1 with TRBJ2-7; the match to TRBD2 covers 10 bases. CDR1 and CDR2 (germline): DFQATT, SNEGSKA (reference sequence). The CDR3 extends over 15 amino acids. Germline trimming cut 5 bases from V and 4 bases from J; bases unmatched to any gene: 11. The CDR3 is CSAATLAGVNYEQYF. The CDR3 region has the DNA TGCAGTGCTGCCACCCTAGCGGGAGTTAATTACGAGCAGTACTTC.

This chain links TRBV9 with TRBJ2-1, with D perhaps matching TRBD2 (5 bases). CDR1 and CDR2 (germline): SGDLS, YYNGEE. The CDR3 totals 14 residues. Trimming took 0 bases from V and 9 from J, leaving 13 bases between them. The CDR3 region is CASSVDLAIVEQFF. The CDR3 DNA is TGTGCCAGCAGCGTAGACCTAGCTATTGTTGAGCAGTTCTTC.

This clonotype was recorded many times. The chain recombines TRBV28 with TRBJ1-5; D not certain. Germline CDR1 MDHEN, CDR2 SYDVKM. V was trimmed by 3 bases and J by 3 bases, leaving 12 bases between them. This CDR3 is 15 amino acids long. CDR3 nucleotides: TGTGCCAGCAGTTTCGAAGGGCTATCCAATCAGCCCCAGCATTTT. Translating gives CASSFEGLSNQPQHF. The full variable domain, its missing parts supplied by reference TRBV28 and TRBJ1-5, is DVKVTQSSRYLVKRTGEKVFLECVQDMDHENMFWYRQDPGLGLRLIYFSYDVKMKEKGDIPEGYSVSREKKERFSLILESASTNQTSMYLCASSFEGLSNQPQHFGDGTRLSIL.

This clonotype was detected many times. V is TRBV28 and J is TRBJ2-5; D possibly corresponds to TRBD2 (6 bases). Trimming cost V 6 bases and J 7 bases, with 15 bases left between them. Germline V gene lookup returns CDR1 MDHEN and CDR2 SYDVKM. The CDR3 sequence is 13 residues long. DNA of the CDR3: TGTGCCAGCAGCTCGGGGGTCCGAACGACCCAGTACTTC. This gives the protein CASSSGVRTTQYF.

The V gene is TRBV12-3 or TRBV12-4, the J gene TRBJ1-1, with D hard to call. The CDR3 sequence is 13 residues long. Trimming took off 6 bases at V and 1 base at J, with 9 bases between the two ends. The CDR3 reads CASRQFGNTEAFF. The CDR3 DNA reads TGTGCCAGCAGGCAATTTGGGAACACTGAAGCTTTCTTT.

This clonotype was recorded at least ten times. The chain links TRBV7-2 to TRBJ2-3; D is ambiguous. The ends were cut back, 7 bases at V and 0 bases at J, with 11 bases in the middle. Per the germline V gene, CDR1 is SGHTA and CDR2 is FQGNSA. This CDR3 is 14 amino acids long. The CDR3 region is CASKWSASTDTQYF. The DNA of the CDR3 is TGTGCCAGCAAGTGGTCGGCTAGCACAGATACGCAGTATTTT.

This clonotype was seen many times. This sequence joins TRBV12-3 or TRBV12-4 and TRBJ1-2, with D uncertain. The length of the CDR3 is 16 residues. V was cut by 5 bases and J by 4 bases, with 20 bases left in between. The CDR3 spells CASSPTLTGPSYGYTF. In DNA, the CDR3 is TGTGCCAGCAGTCCAACCCTCACCGGGCCCTCCTATGGCTACACCTTC.

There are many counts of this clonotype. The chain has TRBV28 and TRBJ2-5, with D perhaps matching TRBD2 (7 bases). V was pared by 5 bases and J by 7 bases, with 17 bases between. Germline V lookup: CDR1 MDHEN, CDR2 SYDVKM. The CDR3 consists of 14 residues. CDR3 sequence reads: CASSPGGLRGTQYF. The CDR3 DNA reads TGTGCCAGCAGTCCGGGGGGCTTGAGGGGGACCCAGTACTTC.

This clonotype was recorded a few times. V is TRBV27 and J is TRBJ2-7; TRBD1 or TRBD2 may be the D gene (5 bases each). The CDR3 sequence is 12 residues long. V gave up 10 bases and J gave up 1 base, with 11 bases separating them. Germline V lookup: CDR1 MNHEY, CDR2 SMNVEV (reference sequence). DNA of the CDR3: TGTGCCACCCTGGGGGAGTCCTACGAGCAGTACTTC. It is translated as CATLGESYEQYF.

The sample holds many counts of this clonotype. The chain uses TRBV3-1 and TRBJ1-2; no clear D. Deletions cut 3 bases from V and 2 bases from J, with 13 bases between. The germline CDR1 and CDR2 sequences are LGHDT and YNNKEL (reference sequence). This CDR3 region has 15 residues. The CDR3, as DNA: TGTGCCAGCAGCCAGAATGTGGGTGGGAACTATGGCTACACCTTC. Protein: CASSQNVGGNYGYTF.

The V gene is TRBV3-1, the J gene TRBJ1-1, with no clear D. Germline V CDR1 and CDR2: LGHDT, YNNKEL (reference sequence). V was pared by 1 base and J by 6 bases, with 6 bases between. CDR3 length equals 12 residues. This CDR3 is CASSQGTSEAFF. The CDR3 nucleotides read TGTGCCAGCAGCCAAGGGACCTCTGAAGCTTTCTTT.

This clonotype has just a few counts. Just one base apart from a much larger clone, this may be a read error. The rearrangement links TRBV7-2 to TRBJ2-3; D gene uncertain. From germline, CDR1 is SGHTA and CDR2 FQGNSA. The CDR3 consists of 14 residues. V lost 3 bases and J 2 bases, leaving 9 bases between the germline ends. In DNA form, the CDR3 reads TGTGCCAGCAGCTTCCGACCAGCCACAGATACGCAGTATTTT. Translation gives CASSFRPATDTQYF.

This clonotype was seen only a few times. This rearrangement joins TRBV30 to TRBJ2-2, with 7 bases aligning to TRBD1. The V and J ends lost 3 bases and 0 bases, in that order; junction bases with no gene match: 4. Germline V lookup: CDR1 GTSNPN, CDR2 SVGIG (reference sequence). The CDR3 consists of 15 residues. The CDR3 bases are TGTGCCTGGAGGCTCGGACAGGCGAACACCGGGGAGCTGTTTTTT. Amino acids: CAWRLGQANTGELFF.

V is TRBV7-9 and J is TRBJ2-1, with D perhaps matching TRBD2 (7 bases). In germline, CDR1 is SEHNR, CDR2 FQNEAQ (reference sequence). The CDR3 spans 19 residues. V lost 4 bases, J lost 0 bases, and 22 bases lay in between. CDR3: CASSSSSSRGGVSYNEQFF. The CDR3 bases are TGTGCCAGCAGCTCCTCCTCCTCGAGGGGGGGGGTCTCCTACAATGAGCAGTTCTTC.